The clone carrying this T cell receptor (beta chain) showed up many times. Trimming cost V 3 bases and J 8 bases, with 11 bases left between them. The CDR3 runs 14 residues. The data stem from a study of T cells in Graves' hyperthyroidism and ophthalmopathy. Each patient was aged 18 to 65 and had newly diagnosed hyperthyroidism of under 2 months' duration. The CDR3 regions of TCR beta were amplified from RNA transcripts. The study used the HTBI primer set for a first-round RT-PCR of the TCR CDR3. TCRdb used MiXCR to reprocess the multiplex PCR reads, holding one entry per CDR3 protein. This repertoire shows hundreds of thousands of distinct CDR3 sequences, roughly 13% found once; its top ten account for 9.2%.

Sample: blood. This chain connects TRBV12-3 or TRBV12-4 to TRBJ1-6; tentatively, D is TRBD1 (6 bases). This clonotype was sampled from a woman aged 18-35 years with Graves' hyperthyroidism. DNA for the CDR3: TGTGCCAGCAGTTTGGGGGGCCGGGATTCACCCCTCCACTTT. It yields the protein CASSLGGRDSPLHF.